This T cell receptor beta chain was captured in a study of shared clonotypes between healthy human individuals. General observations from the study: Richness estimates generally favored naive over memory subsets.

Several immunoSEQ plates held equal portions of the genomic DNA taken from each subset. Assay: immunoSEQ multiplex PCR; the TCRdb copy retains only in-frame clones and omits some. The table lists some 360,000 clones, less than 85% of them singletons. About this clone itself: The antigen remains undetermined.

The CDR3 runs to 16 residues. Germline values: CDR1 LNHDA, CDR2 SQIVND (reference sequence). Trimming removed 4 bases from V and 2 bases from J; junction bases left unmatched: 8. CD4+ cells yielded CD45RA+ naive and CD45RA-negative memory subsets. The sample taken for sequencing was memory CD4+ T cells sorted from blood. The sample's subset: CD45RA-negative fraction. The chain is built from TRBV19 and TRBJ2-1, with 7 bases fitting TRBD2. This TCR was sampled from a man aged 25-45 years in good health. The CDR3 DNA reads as TGTGCCAGTAGTAGGGGCGGGAGTATCCCCTACAATGAGCAGTTCTTC. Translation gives CASSRGGSIPYNEQFF.